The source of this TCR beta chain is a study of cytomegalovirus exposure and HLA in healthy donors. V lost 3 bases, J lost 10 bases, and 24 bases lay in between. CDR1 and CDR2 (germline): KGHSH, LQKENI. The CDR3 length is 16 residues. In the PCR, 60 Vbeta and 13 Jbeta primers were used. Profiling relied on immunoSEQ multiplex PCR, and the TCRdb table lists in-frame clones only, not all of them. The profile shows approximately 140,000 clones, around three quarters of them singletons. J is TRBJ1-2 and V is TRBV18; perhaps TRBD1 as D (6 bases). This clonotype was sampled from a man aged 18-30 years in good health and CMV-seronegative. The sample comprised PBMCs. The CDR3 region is CASSPYGQTFDSPYTF. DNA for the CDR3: TGTGCCAGCTCACCTTATGGACAGACCTTCGATTCCCCCTACACCTTC. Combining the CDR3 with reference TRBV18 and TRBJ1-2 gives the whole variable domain NAGVMQNPRHLVRRRGQEARLRCSPMKGHSHVYWYRQLPEEGLKFMVYLQKENIIDESGMPKERFSAEFPKEGPSILRIQQVVRGDSAAYFCASSPYGQTFDSPYTFGSGTRLTVV.